This T cell receptor beta chain was observed in a study of T cells in Graves' hyperthyroidism and ophthalmopathy. CDR1 and CDR2 (germline): SNHLY, FYNNEI. CDR3 length: 13 residues. V lost 7 bases and J lost 8; bases outside the gene matches: 8. The investigators amplified TCR beta CDR3 regions from RNA transcripts. First-round RT-PCR targeting the TCR CDR3 was performed with the HTBI primer set. TCRdb processed the multiplex PCR reads anew with MiXCR; each CDR3 protein has one entry. The sample comprises 550,000 to 650,000 distinct CDR3 sequences, approximately 15% of which are singletons, and less than 6% rests with the top ten. Blood sampling occurred at first hyperthyroidism diagnosis, ahead of any ophthalmopathy symptoms.

This TCR was recovered from a woman in her 30s with Graves' hyperthyroidism that later progressed to Graves' ophthalmopathy. The chain carries TRBV2 and TRBJ2-1; 7 bases are shared with TRBD2. The sequenced sample was blood. In DNA form, the CDR3 reads TGTGCCAGCATGGTGGGAGGGGAGGATGAGCAGTTCTTC. Translation gives CASMVGGEDEQFF.